These 6 T cell receptor beta chains originate from one sample sequenced in a study of cytomegalovirus exposure and HLA in healthy donors (dated by TCRdb to about 2017). The receptor library was made with the immunoSEQ multiplex PCR assay. For the multiplex PCR, a mixture combining 60 forward primers for TCR Vbeta segments and 13 reverse primers for TCR Jbeta segments was used. What TCRdb holds here is the immuneACCESS table cut down to in-frame rearrangements. Part of the clones is not present; checked against another copy, under half of the missing clones reflect an unresolved V gene, and the others are unexplained. The sample table holds 90,000 or so clones, of which 75% to 85% were seen once. The ten largest account for approximately 3.6% of the sample. Material for sequencing was PBMCs. Source of these receptors: a man aged 30 to 39 in good health and CMV-seropositive.

The V and J genes are TRBV4-3 and TRBJ2-1; the match to TRBD2 covers 8 bases. V was clipped by 0 bases and J by 0 bases; unmatched bases: 10. The CDR3 contains 19 residues. Germline V gives CDR1 LGHNA, CDR2 YSLEER. CDR3 in amino acids: CASSQDWASGPPSYNEQFF. The CDR3 DNA sequence: TGCGCCAGCAGCCAAGATTGGGCTAGCGGGCCACCCTCCTACAATGAGCAGTTCTTC.

The genes are TRBV29-1 and TRBJ2-7; 7 bases are a match to TRBD2. V lost 6 bases and J lost 2; bases outside the gene matches: 7. From germline, CDR1 is SQVTM and CDR2 ANQGSEA. This CDR3 has 13 residues. The CDR3 protein is CSVAPSGPYEQYF. In DNA, the CDR3 is TGCAGCGTGGCCCCTAGCGGCCCCTACGAGCAGTACTTC.

V and J are TRBV5-1 and TRBJ2-2; a possible D gene is TRBD1 (6 bases). Trimming took off 0 bases at V and 4 bases at J, with 10 bases between the two ends. The CDR3 consists of 15 residues. Germline V gives CDR1 SGHRS, CDR2 YFSETQ. The CDR3 DNA is TGCGCCAGCAGCTTGGAAGTAGGGGGCACCGGGGAGCTGTTTTTT. Protein: CASSLEVGGTGELFF. The full variable domain, completed using reference TRBV5-1 and TRBJ2-2, is KAGVTQTPRYLIKTRGQQVTLSCSPISGHRSVSWYQQTPGQGLQFLFEYFSETQRNKGNFPGRFSGRQFSNSRSEMNVSTLELGDSALYLCASSLEVGGTGELFFGEGSRLTVL.

This chain connects TRBV10-3 to TRBJ2-1; TRBD2 matches 9 bases. CDR1 ENHRY and CDR2 SYGVKD come from the germline V gene. This CDR3 is 16 amino acids long. The CDR3 region has the DNA TGTGCTACATCAGGAAGCGGGGGGACCACTTACAATGAGCAGTTCTTC. It translates to CATSGSGGTTYNEQFF.

The chain couples TRBV28 to TRBJ1-2, with 7 bases lining up with TRBD1. V lost 3 bases to trimming and J lost 4 bases; unmatched junction nucleotides: 2. Germline V CDR1 and CDR2: MDHEN, SYDVKM. The CDR3 covers 13 residues. CDR3 coding DNA: TGTGCCAGCAGTTTTGGGGACAGCTATGGCTACACCTTC. The encoded protein is CASSFGDSYGYTF.

The chain uses TRBV25-1 and TRBJ2-3; 10 positions agree with TRBD2. The germline V gene has CDR1 MGHDK and CDR2 SYGVNS. J lost 3 bases, V lost 7 bases, and 10 bases had no gene match. The CDR3 sequence is 16 residues long. Here the CDR3 DNA reads TGTGCCAGCAACCCGACTAGCGGGTCGAGGACAGATACGCAGTATTTT. Its translation: CASNPTSGSRTDTQYF.